This TCR beta chain was identified in a study of T cells in Graves' hyperthyroidism and ophthalmopathy. Study observations and caveats: Through a model of 13 V-J features, ophthalmopathy was separated from stable hyperthyroidism.

What was amplified from RNA transcripts were TCR beta CDR3 regions. When the TCR CDR3 underwent first-round RT-PCR, the HTBI primer set was used. One entry per CDR3 protein, called by TCRdb with MiXCR from the multiplex PCR reads. The table has 500,000 to 600,000 distinct CDR3 sequences, about 45% seen once. Lactation, pregnancy, other autoimmune disease or uncontrolled infection led to exclusion of patients. Diagnoses rested on clinical symptoms, serum thyroxine and TRAb, thyroid ultrasound and orbital computed tomography. Points on this clonotype: What it binds is not known.

This clonotype was obtained from an adult woman with Graves' disease, either hyperthyroidism or ophthalmopathy (not recorded which). The specimen was peripheral blood or thyroid tissue (not recorded which).

The CDR3 reads CSAPLGGEKLFF. The DNA for the CDR3 is TGCAGTGCACCGTTGGGTGGAGAAAAACTGTTTTTT. This chain joins TRBV20-1 and TRBJ1-4, with D hard to call. Trimming took off 6 bases at V and 8 bases at J, with 13 bases between the two ends. This CDR3 contains 12 residues. Per the germline V gene, CDR1 is DFQATT and CDR2 is SNEGSKA (reference sequence).